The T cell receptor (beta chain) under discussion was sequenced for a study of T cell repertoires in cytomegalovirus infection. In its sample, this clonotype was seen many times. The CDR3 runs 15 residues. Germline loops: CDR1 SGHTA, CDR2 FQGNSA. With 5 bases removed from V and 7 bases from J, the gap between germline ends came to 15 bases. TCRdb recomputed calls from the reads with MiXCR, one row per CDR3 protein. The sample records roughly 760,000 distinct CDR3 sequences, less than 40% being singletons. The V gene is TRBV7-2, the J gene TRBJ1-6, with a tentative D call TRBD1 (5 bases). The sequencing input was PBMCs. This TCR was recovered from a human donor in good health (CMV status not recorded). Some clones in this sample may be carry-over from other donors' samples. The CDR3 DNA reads TGTGCCAGCAGCGGCCTCCGGGGCTCAAATTCACCCCTCCACTTT. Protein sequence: CASSGLRGSNSPLHF.